This TCR beta chain was profiled in a study of pediatric ulcerative colitis. The study's findings and limits: This repertoire reflects total lymphocytes rather than subpopulations like regulatory T cells. A couple of rectal CDR3 clonotypes occurred in all ulcerative colitis patients. Acute severe colitis showed lower rectal diversity from clonal expansions.

Rectal tissue came from one to two pinch biopsies taken at colonoscopy. The assay was run at survey level. This table comes from immunoSEQ multiplex PCR, and its TCRdb copy is limited to in-frame clones, with some not included. The sample has 36,000 or so clones; about 80% are singletons. CDR3 size: 17 residues. Between the trimmed V and J ends, which lost 7 bases and 3 bases, there was a span of 22 bases. Germline values: CDR1 LNHDA, CDR2 SQIVND (reference sequence). This clone was detected only once. Its antigen is not identified. The V gene is TRBV19, the J gene TRBJ1-5; a weak D match, TRBD1 (5 bases). Sequencing was done on a sample of gut tissue. The TCR comes from a boy aged 5-17 years with moderate ulcerative colitis. This chain's CDR3 is CASKADSRSGLNQPQHF. CDR3 coding DNA: TGTGCCAGTAAGGCAGACAGCCGGAGCGGGCTCAATCAGCCCCAGCATTTT.